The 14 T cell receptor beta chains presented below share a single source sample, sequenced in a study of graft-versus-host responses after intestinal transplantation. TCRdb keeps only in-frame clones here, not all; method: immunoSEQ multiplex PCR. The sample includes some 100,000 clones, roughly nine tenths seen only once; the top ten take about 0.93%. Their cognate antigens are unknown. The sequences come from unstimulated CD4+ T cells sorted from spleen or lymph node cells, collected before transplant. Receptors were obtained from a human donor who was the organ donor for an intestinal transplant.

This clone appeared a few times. Written as DNA, the CDR3 is TGTGCCAGCTCACCAGACCTGGCGTCCCACGAGCAGTACTTC. Translation gives CASSPDLASHEQYF. The V call is TRBV18, the J call TRBJ2-7; D ambiguous. Trimming cost V 2 bases and J 5 bases, with 13 bases left between them. The germline V gene encodes CDR1 KGHSH and CDR2 LQKENI. The CDR3 contains 14 residues.

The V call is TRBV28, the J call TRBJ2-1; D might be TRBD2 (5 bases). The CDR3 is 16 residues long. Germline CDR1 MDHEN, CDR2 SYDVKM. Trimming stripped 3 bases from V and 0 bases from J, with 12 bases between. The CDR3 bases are TGTGCCAGCAGTTTTGGACTGTCGAGCTCCTACAATGAGCAGTTCTTC. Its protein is CASSFGLSSSYNEQFF.

CDR3 residues: CASSFRGAGELFF. CDR3 coding DNA: TGTGCCAGCAGCTTCAGGGGAGCCGGGGAGCTGTTTTTT. The rearrangement joins TRBV7-2 to TRBJ2-2, with D possibly matching TRBD1 (6 bases). This CDR3 spans 13 amino acids. Germline V gene data show CDR1 as SGHTA and CDR2 as FQGNSA. Trimming removed 3 bases from V and 6 bases from J, with 8 bases in between.

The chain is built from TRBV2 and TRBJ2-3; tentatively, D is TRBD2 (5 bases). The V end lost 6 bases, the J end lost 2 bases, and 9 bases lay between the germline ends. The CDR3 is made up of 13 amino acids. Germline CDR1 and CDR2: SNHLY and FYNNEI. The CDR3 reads CASREDVTDTQYF. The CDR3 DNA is TGTGCCAGCAGGGAGGACGTCACAGATACGCAGTATTTT.

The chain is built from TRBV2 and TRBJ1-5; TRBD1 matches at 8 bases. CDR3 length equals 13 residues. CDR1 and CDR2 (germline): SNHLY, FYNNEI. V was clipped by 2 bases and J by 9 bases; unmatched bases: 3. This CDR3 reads CASSEQGAGPQHF. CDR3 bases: TGTGCCAGCAGTGAACAGGGGGCGGGGCCCCAGCATTTT.

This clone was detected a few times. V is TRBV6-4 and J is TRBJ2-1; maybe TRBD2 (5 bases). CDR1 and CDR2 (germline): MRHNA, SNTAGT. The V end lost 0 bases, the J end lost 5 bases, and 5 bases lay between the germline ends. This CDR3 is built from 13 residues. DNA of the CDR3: TGTGCCAGCAGTGACTCGACTAACAATGAGCAGTTCTTC. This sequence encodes CASSDSTNNEQFF.

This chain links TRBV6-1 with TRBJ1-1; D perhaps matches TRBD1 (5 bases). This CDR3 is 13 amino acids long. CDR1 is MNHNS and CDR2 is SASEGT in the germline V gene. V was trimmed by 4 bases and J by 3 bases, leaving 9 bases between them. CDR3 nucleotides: TGTGCCAGCAGTGGACAGAGATACACTGAAGCTTTCTTT. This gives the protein CASSGQRYTEAFF.

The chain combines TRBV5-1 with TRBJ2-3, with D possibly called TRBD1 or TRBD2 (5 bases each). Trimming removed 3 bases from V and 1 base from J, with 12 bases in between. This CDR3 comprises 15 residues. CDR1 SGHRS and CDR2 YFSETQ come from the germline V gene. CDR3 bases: TGCGCCAGCAGCTGGTCCGGGACGGGCACAGATACGCAGTATTTT. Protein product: CASSWSGTGTDTQYF.

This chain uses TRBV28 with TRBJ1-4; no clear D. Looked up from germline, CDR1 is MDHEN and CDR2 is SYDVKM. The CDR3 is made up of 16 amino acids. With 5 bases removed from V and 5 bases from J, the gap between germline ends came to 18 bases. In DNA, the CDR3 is TGTGCCAGCAGTCCATCCACCGGGCTGGGAAATGAAAAACTGTTTTTT. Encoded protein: CASSPSTGLGNEKLFF.

For the CDR3, the DNA is TGTGCCAGCAGCTCGGGCCCCGATAATCAGCCCCAGCATTTT. Its translation: CASSSGPDNQPQHF. The rearrangement joins TRBV7-9 to TRBJ1-5; unclear D gene. The CDR3 loop spans 14 amino acids. The V and J ends lost 4 bases and 4 bases respectively, with 11 bases between them. The V gene's germline CDR1 is SEHNR and CDR2 FQNEAQ (reference sequence).

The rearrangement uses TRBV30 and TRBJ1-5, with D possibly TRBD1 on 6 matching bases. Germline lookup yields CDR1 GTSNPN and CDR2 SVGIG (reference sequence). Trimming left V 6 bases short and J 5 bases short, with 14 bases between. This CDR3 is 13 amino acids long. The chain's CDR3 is CACNRDLDQPQHF. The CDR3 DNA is TGTGCCTGCAACAGGGACCTAGATCAGCCCCAGCATTTT. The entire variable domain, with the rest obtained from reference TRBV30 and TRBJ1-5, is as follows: SQTIHQWPATLVQPVGSPLSLECTVEGTSNPNLYWYRQAAGRGLQLLFYSVGIGQISSEVPQNLSASRPQDRQFILSSKKLLLSDSGFYLCACNRDLDQPQHFGDGTRLSIL.

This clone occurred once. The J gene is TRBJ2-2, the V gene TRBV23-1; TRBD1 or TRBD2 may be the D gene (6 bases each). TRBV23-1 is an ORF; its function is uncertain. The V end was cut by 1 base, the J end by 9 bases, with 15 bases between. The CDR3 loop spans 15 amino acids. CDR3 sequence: CASSQWGAMGRELFF. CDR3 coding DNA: TGCGCCAGCAGTCAATGGGGGGCGATGGGCCGGGAGCTGTTTTTT.

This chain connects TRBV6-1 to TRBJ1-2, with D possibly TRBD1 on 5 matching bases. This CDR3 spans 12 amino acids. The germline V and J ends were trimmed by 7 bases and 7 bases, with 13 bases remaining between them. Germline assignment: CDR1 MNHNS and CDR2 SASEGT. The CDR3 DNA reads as TGTGCCAGCAACAGGTTGGGGTTTGGCTACACCTTC. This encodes CASNRLGFGYTF.

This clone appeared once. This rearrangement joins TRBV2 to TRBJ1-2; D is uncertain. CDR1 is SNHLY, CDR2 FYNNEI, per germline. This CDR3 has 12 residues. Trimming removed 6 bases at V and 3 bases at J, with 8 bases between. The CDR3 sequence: CASRVLDYGYTF. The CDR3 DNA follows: TGTGCCAGCAGGGTCCTAGACTATGGCTACACCTTC.